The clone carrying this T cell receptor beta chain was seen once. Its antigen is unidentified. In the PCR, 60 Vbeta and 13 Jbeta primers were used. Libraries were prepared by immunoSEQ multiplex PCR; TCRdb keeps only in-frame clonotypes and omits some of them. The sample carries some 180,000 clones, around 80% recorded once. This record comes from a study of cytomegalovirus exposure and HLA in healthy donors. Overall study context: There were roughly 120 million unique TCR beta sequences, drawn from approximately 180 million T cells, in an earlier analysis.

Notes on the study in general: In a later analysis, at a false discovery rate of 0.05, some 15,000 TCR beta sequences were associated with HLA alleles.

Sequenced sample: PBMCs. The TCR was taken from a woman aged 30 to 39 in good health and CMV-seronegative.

CDR3 region: CAWEEVQGAVNEQFF. CDR3 bases: TGTGCCTGGGAGGAAGTCCAGGGGGCTGTAAATGAGCAGTTCTTC. The chain carries TRBV30 and TRBJ2-1; 8 bases are shared with TRBD1. J gave up 7 bases and V 5 bases, and 13 bases lay outside the gene matches. CDR1 and CDR2 from the germline V gene are GTSNPN and SVGIG (reference sequence). This CDR3 comprises 15 residues.